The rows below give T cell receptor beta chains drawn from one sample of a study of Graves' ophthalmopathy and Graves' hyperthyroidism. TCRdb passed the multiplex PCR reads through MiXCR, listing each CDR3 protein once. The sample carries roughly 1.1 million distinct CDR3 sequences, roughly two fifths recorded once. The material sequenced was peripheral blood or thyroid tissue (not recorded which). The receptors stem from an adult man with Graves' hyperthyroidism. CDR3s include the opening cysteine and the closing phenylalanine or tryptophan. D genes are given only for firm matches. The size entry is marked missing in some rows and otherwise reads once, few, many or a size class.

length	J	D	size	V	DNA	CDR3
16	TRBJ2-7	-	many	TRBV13	TGTGCCAGCAGCCCGCGGGACGTCCAGAGCTCCTACGAGCAGTACTTC	CASSPRDVQSSYEQYF
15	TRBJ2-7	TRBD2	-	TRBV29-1	TGCAGCGTTGTTGGGGAGGGGTCAGCTGATTACGAGCAGTACTTC	CSVVGEGSADYEQYF
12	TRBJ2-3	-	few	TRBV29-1	TGCAGCGTTGAAGCTTCGTCAGATACGCAGTATTTT	CSVEASSDTQYF
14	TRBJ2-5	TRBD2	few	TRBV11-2	TGTGCCAGCGGAGACTACGGGGGGGTTGAGACCCAGTACTTC	CASGDYGGVETQYF
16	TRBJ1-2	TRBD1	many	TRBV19	TGTGCCAGTAGTATGCGTCCGGGACAGCTAAACTATGGCTACACCTTC	CASSMRPGQLNYGYTF
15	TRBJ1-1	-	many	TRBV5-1	TGCGCCAGCGGGCCGTGGGACGGGATGAACACTGAAGCTTTCTTT	CASGPWDGMNTEAFF
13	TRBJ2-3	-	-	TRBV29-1	TGCAGCGTTGATGGGCCGCGGCCAGATACGCAGTATTTT	CSVDGPRPDTQYF
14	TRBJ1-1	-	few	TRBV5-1	TGCGCCAGCTCCGATGGAAACATGAACACTGAAGCTTTCTTT	CASSDGNMNTEAFF
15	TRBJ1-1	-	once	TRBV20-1	TGCAGTGCTAGAGATCAAGGCCTAATGGACACTGAAGCTTTCTTT	CSARDQGLMDTEAFF
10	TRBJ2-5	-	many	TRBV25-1	TGTGCCAGCACACAAGAGACCCAGTACTTC	CASTQETQYF